This entry describes one T cell receptor (beta chain). Its antigen is unidentified. This entry comes from a study of somatic mutations in cytotoxic T cells in rheumatoid arthritis. The study's findings and limits: Over 20% of CD8+ cells belonged to the largest CD8+ clone in about an eighth of the roughly 60 patients. Age was associated with higher CD8+ clonality in rheumatoid arthritis patients, not in healthy controls.

The assay was immunoSEQ multiplex PCR, and TCRdb's table has in-frame clones only and misses some. The sample holds more than 25,000 clones, roughly 82% seen once. The receptor was derived from a man aged 50 to 60 in good health. The sample was CD8+ T cells sorted from blood.

CDR3 in amino acids: CASSFGTSSYEQYF. CDR3 DNA sequence: TGTGCCAGCAGCTTTGGGACTAGCTCCTACGAGCAGTACTTC. This chain links TRBV5-6 with TRBJ2-7; 8 bases align to TRBD2. V gave up 2 bases and J gave up 0 bases; unmatched junction bases: 1. The CDR3 loop spans 14 amino acids. Germline lookup yields CDR1 SGHDT and CDR2 YYEEEE.